A single sample gave rise to the 25 T cell receptor beta chains below, sequenced in a study of cytomegalovirus exposure and HLA in healthy donors. Primers for the PCR totalled 60 Vbeta and 13 Jbeta. Sequencing was performed with immunoSEQ multiplex PCR; in TCRdb, only in-frame clones are kept and a portion is missing. Altogether 150,000 to 200,000 clones are present, 70% to 80% being singletons, with the ten largest covering 4.4%. Material: PBMCs. These receptors were taken from a woman younger than 45 in good health and CMV-seropositive.

V is TRBV4-3 and J is TRBJ2-2; D perhaps matches TRBD1 (5 bases). Looked up from germline, CDR1 is LGHNA and CDR2 is YSLEER. With 0 bases removed from V and 0 bases from J, the gap between germline ends came to 14 bases. The CDR3 has 18 residues. This CDR3 reads CASSQEGVGVTNTGELFF. The CDR3 DNA is TGCGCCAGCAGCCAAGAAGGTGTAGGGGTAACGAACACCGGGGAGCTGTTTTTT.

The CDR3: CASSFLELGVEQFF. The CDR3 DNA is TGCGCCAGCAGCTTTTTAGAATTGGGCGTGGAGCAGTTCTTC. The V call is TRBV5-1, the J call TRBJ2-1; D ambiguous. The germline gives CDR1 SGHRS, CDR2 YFSETQ. The CDR3 covers 14 residues. Trimming cost V 2 bases and J 10 bases, with 16 bases left between them. The full variable domain, in which reference TRBV5-1 and TRBJ2-1 provide the parts outside the CDR3, is KAGVTQTPRYLIKTRGQQVTLSCSPISGHRSVSWYQQTPGQGLQFLFEYFSETQRNKGNFPGRFSGRQFSNSRSEMNVSTLELGDSALYLCASSFLELGVEQFFGPGTRLTVL.

This sequence joins TRBV11-2 and TRBJ1-3; the match to TRBD1 covers 8 bases. Per the germline V gene, CDR1 is SGHAT and CDR2 is FQNNGV. The length of the CDR3 is 15 residues. V lost 1 base and J lost 4; bases outside the gene matches: 3. The CDR3 region is CASSLVTGDGNTIYF. The CDR3 nucleotides are TGTGCCAGCAGCTTAGTGACAGGGGACGGAAACACCATATATTTT.

This chain connects TRBV7-9 to TRBJ2-7, with 8 bases lining up with TRBD2. Per germline, CDR1 SEHNR and CDR2 FQNEAQ (reference sequence). V was pared by 1 base and J by 6 bases, with 5 bases of the junction left unmatched. The length of the CDR3 is 14 residues. DNA for the CDR3: TGTGCCAGCAGCTTAGGTGCGGGGGGCGGCGAGCAGTACTTC. This translates into CASSLGAGGGEQYF.

The CDR3: CATEPGDRGFQQYF. The CDR3 DNA is TGTGCCACAGAACCAGGGGACAGGGGGTTTCAGCAGTACTTC. This chain connects TRBV10-3 to TRBJ2-7; 11 positions agree with TRBD1. V was clipped by 10 bases and J by 8 bases; unmatched bases: 13. The CDR3 extends over 14 amino acids. Germline loops: CDR1 ENHRY, CDR2 SYGVKD.

The sample holds a few counts of this clone. The chain combines TRBV15 with TRBJ1-2; 11 bases are a match to TRBD1. The V gene end was trimmed by 5 bases and the J gene end by 4 bases; junction bases not matched to a gene: 9. Germline V gene sequence: CDR1 LNHNV, CDR2 YYDKDF (reference sequence). This CDR3 region has 16 residues. The CDR3 is CATSPRTGGAFYGYTF. The CDR3 DNA reads as TGTGCCACCAGCCCTCGGACAGGGGGCGCGTTCTATGGCTACACCTTC.

V and J are TRBV7-9 and TRBJ1-4; tentative D call: TRBD1 (5 bases). Trimming took off 1 base at V and 5 bases at J, with 14 bases between the two ends. Germline values: CDR1 SEHNR, CDR2 FQNEAQ (reference sequence). CDR3 length: 16 amino acids. The CDR3 reads CASSLEFGRVNEKLFF. CDR3 nucleotides: TGTGCCAGCAGCTTAGAGTTTGGCAGGGTAAATGAAAAACTGTTTTTT.

The chain has TRBV6-5 and TRBJ2-7; maybe TRBD1 (5 bases). This CDR3 spans 14 amino acids. V dropped 2 bases and J dropped 0 bases, with 8 bases sitting between them. Germline CDR1 reads MNHEY; CDR2 reads SVGAGI. In DNA form, the CDR3 reads TGTGCCAGCAGTTACGCGGACAACTCCTACGAGCAGTACTTC. It encodes CASSYADNSYEQYF.

This chain connects TRBV27 to TRBJ2-1, with TRBD2 matching over 8 bases. Germline loops: CDR1 MNHEY, CDR2 SMNVEV (reference sequence). V dropped 1 base and J dropped 8; count of bases not matched to a gene: 13. The CDR3 runs to 17 residues. The CDR3 DNA reads as TGTGCCAGCAGTTTATTGGTCGGGAGGGCCATTGGGGATGAGCAGTTCTTC. Translation gives CASSLLVGRAIGDEQFF.

The chain couples TRBV7-8 to TRBJ2-3; 9 bases line up with TRBD1. In germline, CDR1 is SGHVS, CDR2 FQNEAQ. CDR3 length equals 16 residues. Trimming cost V 5 bases and J 4 bases; bases outside gene matches: 10. CDR3 residues: CASSPTGTGFPDTQYF. Here the CDR3 DNA reads TGTGCCAGCAGCCCTACCGGGACAGGGTTTCCAGATACGCAGTATTTT.

V gene TRBV10-3 combines with J gene TRBJ1-1, with D maybe TRBD1 (5 bases). The V gene's germline CDR1 is ENHRY and CDR2 SYGVKD. The CDR3 is 13 residues long. V was trimmed by 6 bases and J by 0 bases, leaving 8 bases between them. Written as DNA, the CDR3 is TGTGCCATCAGGGACAACATGAACACTGAAGCTTTCTTT. Translation: CAIRDNMNTEAFF.

The chain couples TRBV7-9 to TRBJ1-3; no reliable D call. The V gene lost 5 bases and the J gene lost 2 bases, with 10 bases spanning the gap. Germline V CDR1 and CDR2: SEHNR, FQNEAQ (reference sequence). This CDR3 contains 14 residues. The CDR3 DNA is TGTGCCAGCAGCCATAGTAGAACTGGAAACACCATATATTTT. It specifies CASSHSRTGNTIYF.

CDR3 amino acids: CASRRNWGGNQPQHF. The CDR3 nucleotides read TGTGCCAGTAGGCGGAATTGGGGGGGCAATCAGCCCCAGCATTTT. This chain connects TRBV19 to TRBJ1-5; D possibly corresponds to TRBD1 (5 bases). CDR3 length: 15 residues. Germline V gene lookup returns CDR1 LNHDA and CDR2 SQIVND (reference sequence). The V end was cut by 6 bases, the J end by 2 bases, with 14 bases between.

V usage is TRBV2 and J usage is TRBJ2-3, with 7 bases lining up with TRBD1. Trimming took 6 bases from V and 7 from J; bases not matched to a gene: 10. Germline CDR1 SNHLY, CDR2 FYNNEI. This CDR3 is 14 amino acids long. The CDR3 reads CASRDTGAQNTQYF. CDR3 nucleotides: TGTGCCAGCAGAGATACAGGGGCACAGAATACGCAGTATTTT.

V and J are TRBV27 and TRBJ2-1; D is possibly TRBD1 (6 bases). The germline V gene has CDR1 MNHEY and CDR2 SMNVEV (reference sequence). CDR3 size: 20 residues. Trimming took off 3 bases at V and 4 bases at J, with 28 bases between the two ends. The CDR3 loop reads CASSFFADSITSVTYNEQFF. The CDR3 DNA reads TGTGCCAGCAGTTTCTTCGCGGACAGTATAACCTCCGTTACGTACAATGAGCAGTTCTTC.

CDR3 loop: CAISESGLVSYNEQFF. The CDR3 region has the DNA TGTGCCATCAGTGAGTCGGGACTAGTCTCCTACAATGAGCAGTTCTTC. This chain connects TRBV10-3 to TRBJ2-1, with 8 bases fitting TRBD2. The germline V gene has CDR1 ENHRY and CDR2 SYGVKD. This CDR3 has 16 residues. V lost 0 bases to trimming and J lost 0 bases; unmatched junction nucleotides: 1.

The chain links TRBV7-8 to TRBJ2-1; maybe TRBD2 (5 bases). In germline, CDR1 is SGHVS, CDR2 FQNEAQ. This CDR3 spans 14 amino acids. Trimming stripped 11 bases from V and 1 base from J, with 15 bases between. Here the CDR3 reads CACGGVRSYNEQFF. Written as DNA, the CDR3 is TGTGCCTGCGGAGGCGTTAGGTCCTACAATGAGCAGTTCTTC.

The gene calls are TRBV27 and TRBJ2-2; 10 positions agree with TRBD2. Trimming at V came to 0 bases and at J to 6 bases, leaving 4 bases not matched to a gene. Germline assignment: CDR1 MNHEY and CDR2 SMNVEV (reference sequence). CDR3 length: 16 amino acids. CDR3 amino acids: CASSLSRSGRAGELFF. In DNA form, the CDR3 reads TGTGCCAGCAGTTTATCGAGAAGCGGGAGGGCCGGGGAGCTGTTTTTT.

There are a few counts of this clone. The V gene is TRBV5-1, the J gene TRBJ1-2; 11 bases line up with TRBD1. V lost 4 bases, J lost 8 bases, and 7 bases stayed unmatched. The CDR3 has 14 amino acids. Germline V lookup: CDR1 SGHRS, CDR2 YFSETQ. CDR3 protein: CASSTGQGARGYTF. For the CDR3, the DNA is TGCGCCAGCAGCACTGGACAGGGGGCCCGGGGCTACACCTTC.

V gene TRBV9 combines with J gene TRBJ1-1, with D maybe TRBD1 (5 bases). Trimming removed 4 bases from V and 3 bases from J, with 19 bases in between. The CDR3 totals 16 residues. CDR1 is SGDLS and CDR2 is YYNGEE in the germline V gene. CDR3 DNA sequence: TGTGCCAGCAGCCCCCCAGGTCGGGGACTATACACTGAAGCTTTCTTT. Its protein product is CASSPPGRGLYTEAFF.

In this sample, this clone turned up a few times. The V and J genes are TRBV11-2 and TRBJ2-1; maybe TRBD1 (5 bases). Trimming stripped 5 bases from V and 0 bases from J, with 20 bases between. Germline CDR1 SGHAT, CDR2 FQNNGV. This CDR3 comprises 18 residues. CDR3 in amino acids: CASSRNPDVGVSYNEQFF. The CDR3 DNA reads as TGTGCCAGCAGCAGAAACCCGGATGTAGGGGTCTCCTACAATGAGCAGTTCTTC.

This clone appeared a few times. The rearrangement links TRBV2 to TRBJ1-1; the D gene is possibly TRBD1 (5 bases). From germline, CDR1 is SNHLY and CDR2 FYNNEI. V gave up 6 bases and J gave up 0 bases, with 11 bases separating them. The CDR3 has 14 amino acids. The CDR3 DNA reads TGTGCCAGCAGAGGGGTGTCAATGAACACTGAAGCTTTCTTT. It codes for CASRGVSMNTEAFF.

The rearrangement uses TRBV6-5 and TRBJ2-2; perhaps TRBD2 as D (6 bases). The CDR3 covers 14 residues. The germline CDR1 and CDR2 sequences are MNHEY and SVGAGI. Trimming left V 2 bases short and J 5 bases short, with 9 bases between. The chain's CDR3 is CASSYGRGTGELFF. The CDR3 DNA is TGTGCCAGCAGTTACGGACGGGGGACCGGGGAGCTGTTTTTT.

This clone appeared a few times. The CDR3: CASSRDREMAGANVLTF. CDR3 nucleotide sequence: TGTGCCAGCAGCCGGGACAGGGAGATGGCTGGGGCCAACGTCCTGACTTTC. The chain uses TRBV2 and TRBJ2-6; 9 bases fit TRBD1. V shed 6 bases, J shed 2 bases, and the junction held 8 bases outside the gene matches. The CDR3 extends over 17 amino acids. Germline V CDR1 and CDR2: SNHLY, FYNNEI.

The CDR3 sequence: CASSFSRGGKNIQYF. The CDR3 DNA reads TGTGCCAGCAGCTTTTCTAGAGGGGGCAAAAACATTCAGTACTTC. The rearrangement uses TRBV5-4 and TRBJ2-4, with a tentative D call TRBD1 (6 bases). This CDR3 is built from 15 residues. Germline CDR1 is SGHNT and CDR2 is YYREEE (reference sequence). Trimming took 2 bases from V and 3 from J, leaving 12 bases between them.